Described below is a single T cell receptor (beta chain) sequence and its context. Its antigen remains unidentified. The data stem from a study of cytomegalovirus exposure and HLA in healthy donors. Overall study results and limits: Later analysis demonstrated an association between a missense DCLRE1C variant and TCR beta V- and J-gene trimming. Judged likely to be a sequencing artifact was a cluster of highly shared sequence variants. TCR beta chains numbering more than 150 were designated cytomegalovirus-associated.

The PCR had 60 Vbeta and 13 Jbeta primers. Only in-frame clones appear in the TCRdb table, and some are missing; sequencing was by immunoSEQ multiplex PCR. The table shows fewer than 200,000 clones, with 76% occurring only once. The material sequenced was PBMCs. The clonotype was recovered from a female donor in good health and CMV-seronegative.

CDR3 nucleotide sequence: TGTGCCAGCAGCCCTACCCACAGATCTTGGGCCCAGTACTTC. Translating gives CASSPTHRSWAQYF. The chain uses TRBV11-3 and TRBJ2-5, with D uncertain. The CDR3 is 14 amino acids. Germline V gives CDR1 SGHNT, CDR2 YENEEA. V dropped 5 bases and J dropped 9 bases, with 19 bases sitting between them. Drawing the rest from reference TRBV11-3 and TRBJ2-5, the complete variable domain is EAGVVQSPRYKIIEKKQPVAFWCNPISGHNTLYWYLQNLGQGPELLIRYENEEAVDDSQLPKDRFSAERLKGVDSTLKIQPAELGDSAVYLCASSPTHRSWAQYFGPGTRLLVL.